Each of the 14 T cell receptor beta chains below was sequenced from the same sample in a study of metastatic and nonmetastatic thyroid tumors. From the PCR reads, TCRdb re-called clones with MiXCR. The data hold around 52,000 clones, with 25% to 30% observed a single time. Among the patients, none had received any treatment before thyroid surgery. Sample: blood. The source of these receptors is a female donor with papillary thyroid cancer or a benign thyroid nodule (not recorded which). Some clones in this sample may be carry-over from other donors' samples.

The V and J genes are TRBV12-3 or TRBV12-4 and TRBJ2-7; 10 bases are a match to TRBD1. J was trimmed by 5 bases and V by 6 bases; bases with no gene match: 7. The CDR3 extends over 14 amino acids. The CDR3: CASSLGTGAHEQYF. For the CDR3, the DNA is TGTGCCAGCAGCCTAGGGACAGGGGCCCACGAGCAGTACTTC.

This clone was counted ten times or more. Written as DNA, the CDR3 is TGTGCCAGCAGCCCACGGGCAGGGGAAAAACTGTTTTTT. It codes for CASSPRAGEKLFF. J is TRBJ1-4 and V is TRBV7-2; the D gene is possibly TRBD1 (5 bases). V lost 5 bases to trimming and J lost 8 bases, with 12 bases between them. Germline values: CDR1 SGHTA, CDR2 FQGNSA. The CDR3 loop spans 13 amino acids.

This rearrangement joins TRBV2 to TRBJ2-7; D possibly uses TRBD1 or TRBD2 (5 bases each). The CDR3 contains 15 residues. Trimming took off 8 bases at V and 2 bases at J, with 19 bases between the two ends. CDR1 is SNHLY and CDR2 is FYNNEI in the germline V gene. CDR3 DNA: TGTGCCAGCGGGACCTCAAGGGACGGCCCCTACGAGCAGTACTTC. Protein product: CASGTSRDGPYEQYF.

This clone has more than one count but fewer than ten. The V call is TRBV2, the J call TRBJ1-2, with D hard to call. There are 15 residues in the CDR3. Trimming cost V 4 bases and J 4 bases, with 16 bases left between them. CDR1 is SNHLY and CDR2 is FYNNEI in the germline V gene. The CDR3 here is CASSGEDGFIYGYTF. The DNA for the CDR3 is TGTGCCAGCAGTGGGGAGGACGGCTTTATCTATGGCTACACCTTC.

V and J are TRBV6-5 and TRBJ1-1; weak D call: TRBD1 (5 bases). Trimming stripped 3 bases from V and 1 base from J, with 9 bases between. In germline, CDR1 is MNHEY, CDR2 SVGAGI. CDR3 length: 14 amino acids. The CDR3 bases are TGTGCCAGCAGTTATGGAGGGGCGAACACTGAAGCTTTCTTT. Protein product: CASSYGGANTEAFF.

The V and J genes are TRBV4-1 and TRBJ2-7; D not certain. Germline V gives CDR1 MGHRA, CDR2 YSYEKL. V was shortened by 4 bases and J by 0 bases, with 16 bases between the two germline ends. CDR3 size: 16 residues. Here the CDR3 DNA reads TGCGCCAGCAGCCCATCCTTGGAAAGACACTCCTACGAGCAGTACTTC. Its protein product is CASSPSLERHSYEQYF.

CDR3 loop: CASSRQWNEQFF. DNA of the CDR3: TGCGCCAGCAGCCGACAGTGGAATGAGCAGTTCTTC. The V gene is TRBV5-1, the J gene TRBJ2-1, with D perhaps TRBD1 (5 bases). The V end lost 4 bases, the J end lost 7 bases, and 9 bases lay between the germline ends. Germline loops: CDR1 SGHRS, CDR2 YFSETQ. The CDR3 is 12 amino acids.

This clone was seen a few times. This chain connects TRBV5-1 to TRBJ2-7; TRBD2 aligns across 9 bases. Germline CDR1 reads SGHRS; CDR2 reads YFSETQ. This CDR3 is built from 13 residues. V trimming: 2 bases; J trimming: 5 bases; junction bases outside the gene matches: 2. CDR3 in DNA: TGCGCCAGCAGCTTAGGGACTAGCAACGAGCAGTACTTC. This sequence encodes CASSLGTSNEQYF. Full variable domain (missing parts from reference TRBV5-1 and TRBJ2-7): KAGVTQTPRYLIKTRGQQVTLSCSPISGHRSVSWYQQTPGQGLQFLFEYFSETQRNKGNFPGRFSGRQFSNSRSEMNVSTLELGDSALYLCASSLGTSNEQYFGPGTRLTVT.

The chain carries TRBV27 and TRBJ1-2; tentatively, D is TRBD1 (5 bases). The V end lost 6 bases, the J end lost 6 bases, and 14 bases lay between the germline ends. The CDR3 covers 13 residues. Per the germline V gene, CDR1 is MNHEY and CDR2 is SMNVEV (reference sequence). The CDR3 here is CASRVLGVDGYTF. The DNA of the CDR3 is TGTGCCAGCAGGGTACTGGGGGTGGATGGCTACACCTTC.

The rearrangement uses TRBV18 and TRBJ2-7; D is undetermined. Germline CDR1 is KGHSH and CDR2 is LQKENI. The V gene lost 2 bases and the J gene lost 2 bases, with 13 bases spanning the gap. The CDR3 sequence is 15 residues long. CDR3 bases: TGTGCCAGCTCACCAGACTCCAACCCAGCCTACGAGCAGTACTTC. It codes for CASSPDSNPAYEQYF.

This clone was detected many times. CDR3 residues: CASSLSTTGTGELFF. The CDR3 bases are TGCGCCAGCAGCCTTAGTACCACTGGAACCGGGGAGCTGTTTTTT. The chain recombines TRBV4-3 with TRBJ2-2; D gene ambiguous. The CDR3 spans 15 residues. V was trimmed by 4 bases and J by 5 bases, leaving 14 bases between them. Per the germline V gene, CDR1 is LGHNA and CDR2 is YSLEER.

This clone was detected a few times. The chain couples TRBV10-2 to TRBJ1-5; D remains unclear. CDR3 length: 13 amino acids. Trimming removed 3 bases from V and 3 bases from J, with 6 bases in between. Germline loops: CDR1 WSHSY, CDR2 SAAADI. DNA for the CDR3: TGCGCCAGCAGTGAAGGGTACAATCAGCCCCAGCATTTT. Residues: CASSEGYNQPQHF.

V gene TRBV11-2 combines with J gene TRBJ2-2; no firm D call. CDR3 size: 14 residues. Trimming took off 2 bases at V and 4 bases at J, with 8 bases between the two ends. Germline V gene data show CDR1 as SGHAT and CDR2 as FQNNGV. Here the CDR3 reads CASSLQRITGELFF. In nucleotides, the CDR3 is TGTGCCAGCAGCTTACAGAGGATCACCGGGGAGCTGTTTTTT.

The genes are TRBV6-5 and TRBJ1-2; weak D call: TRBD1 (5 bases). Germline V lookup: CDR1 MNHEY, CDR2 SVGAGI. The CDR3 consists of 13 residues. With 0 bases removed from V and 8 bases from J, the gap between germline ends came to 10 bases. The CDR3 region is CASSYSGGKGYTF. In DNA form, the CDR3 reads TGTGCCAGCAGTTACTCGGGGGGGAAGGGCTACACCTTC.